This T cell receptor beta chain was recovered during a study of cytomegalovirus exposure and HLA in healthy donors. Study context: About 85 million unique TCRs from HLA-typed donors were held in an early release of data.

The PCR had 60 Vbeta and 13 Jbeta primers. The data were produced by immunoSEQ multiplex PCR, yet TCRdb's version contains in-frame clones alone and is incomplete. The sample contains about 31,000 clones, approximately 87% of which appear only once. V lost 2 bases and J lost 4, with 8 bases in between. Germline V gene sequence: CDR1 SGHAT, CDR2 FQNNGV. This CDR3 is built from 13 residues. Healthy bone marrow donors made up the donors. The sequenced sample consisted of PBMCs. This receptor was obtained from a boy aged 5-17 years in good health and CMV-seronegative. The chain recombines TRBV11-2 with TRBJ1-1, with D possibly being TRBD1 (5 bases). Here the CDR3 reads CASSLRGLTEAFF. CDR3 in DNA: TGTGCCAGCAGCTTACGGGGACTCACTGAAGCTTTCTTT.